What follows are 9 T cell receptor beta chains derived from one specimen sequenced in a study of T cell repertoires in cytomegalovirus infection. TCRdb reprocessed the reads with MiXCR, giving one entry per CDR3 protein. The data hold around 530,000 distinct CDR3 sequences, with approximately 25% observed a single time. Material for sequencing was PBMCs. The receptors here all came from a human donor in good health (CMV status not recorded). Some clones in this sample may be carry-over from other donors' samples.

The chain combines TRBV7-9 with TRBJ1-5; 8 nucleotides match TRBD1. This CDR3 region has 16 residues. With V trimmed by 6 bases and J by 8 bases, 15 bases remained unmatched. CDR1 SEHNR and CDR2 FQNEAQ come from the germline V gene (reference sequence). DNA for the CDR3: TGTGCCAGCAGTTATGGACAGGGAAGTTCGGGGGAGCCCCAGCATTTT. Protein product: CASSYGQGSSGEPQHF.

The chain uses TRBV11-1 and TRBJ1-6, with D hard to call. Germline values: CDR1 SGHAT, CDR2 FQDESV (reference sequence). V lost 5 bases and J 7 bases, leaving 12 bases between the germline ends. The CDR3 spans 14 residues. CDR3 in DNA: TGTGCCAGCAGCCGCCGGGTCGCGAATTCACCCCTCCACTTT. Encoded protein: CASSRRVANSPLHF.

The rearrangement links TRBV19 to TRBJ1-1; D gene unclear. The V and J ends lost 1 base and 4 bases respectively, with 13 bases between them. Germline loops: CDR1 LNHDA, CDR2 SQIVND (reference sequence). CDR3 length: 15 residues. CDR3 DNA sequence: TGTGCCAGTAGTATAGGTCCAGGCCCGGCCACTGAAGCTTTCTTT. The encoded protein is CASSIGPGPATEAFF.

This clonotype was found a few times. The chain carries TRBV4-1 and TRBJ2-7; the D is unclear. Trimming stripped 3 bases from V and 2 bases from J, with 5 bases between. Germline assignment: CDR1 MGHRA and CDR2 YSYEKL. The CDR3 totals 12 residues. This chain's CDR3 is CASSHGAYEQYF. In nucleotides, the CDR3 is TGCGCCAGCAGCCACGGAGCCTACGAGCAGTACTTC.

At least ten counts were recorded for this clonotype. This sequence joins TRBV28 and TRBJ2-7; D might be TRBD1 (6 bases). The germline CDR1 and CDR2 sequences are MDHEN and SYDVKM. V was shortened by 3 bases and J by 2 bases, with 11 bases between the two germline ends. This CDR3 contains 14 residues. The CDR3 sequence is CASSLPGAAYEQYF. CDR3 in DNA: TGTGCCAGCAGTTTGCCAGGGGCGGCCTACGAGCAGTACTTC. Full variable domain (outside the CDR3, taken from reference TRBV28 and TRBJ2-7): DVKVTQSSRYLVKRTGEKVFLECVQDMDHENMFWYRQDPGLGLRLIYFSYDVKMKEKGDIPEGYSVSREKKERFSLILESASTNQTSMYLCASSLPGAAYEQYFGPGTRLTVT.

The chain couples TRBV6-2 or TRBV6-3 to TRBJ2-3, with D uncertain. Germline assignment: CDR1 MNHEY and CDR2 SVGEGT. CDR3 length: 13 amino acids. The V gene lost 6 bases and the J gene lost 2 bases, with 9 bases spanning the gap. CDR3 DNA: TGTGCCAGCAGGATACACCACACAGATACGCAGTATTTT. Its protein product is CASRIHHTDTQYF.

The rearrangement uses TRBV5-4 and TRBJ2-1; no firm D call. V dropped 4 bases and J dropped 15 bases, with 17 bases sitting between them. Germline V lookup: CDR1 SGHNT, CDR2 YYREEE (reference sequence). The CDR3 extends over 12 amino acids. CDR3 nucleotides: TGTGCCAGCAGCCAAGGGTTCGAGAACCCGTTCTTC. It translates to CASSQGFENPFF.

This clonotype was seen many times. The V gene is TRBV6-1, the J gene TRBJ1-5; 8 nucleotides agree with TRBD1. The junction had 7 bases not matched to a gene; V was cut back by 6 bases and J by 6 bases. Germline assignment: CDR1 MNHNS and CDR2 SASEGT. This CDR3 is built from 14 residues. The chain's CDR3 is CASSQQGGVQPQHF. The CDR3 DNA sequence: TGTGCCAGCAGCCAACAGGGGGGAGTTCAGCCCCAGCATTTT.

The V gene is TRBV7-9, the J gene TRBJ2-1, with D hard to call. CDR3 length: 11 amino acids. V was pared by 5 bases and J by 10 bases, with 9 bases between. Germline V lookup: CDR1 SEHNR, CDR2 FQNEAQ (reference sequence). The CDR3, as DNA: TGTGCCAGCAGCGCCTCTGGGGAGCAGTTCTTC. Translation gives CASSASGEQFF.